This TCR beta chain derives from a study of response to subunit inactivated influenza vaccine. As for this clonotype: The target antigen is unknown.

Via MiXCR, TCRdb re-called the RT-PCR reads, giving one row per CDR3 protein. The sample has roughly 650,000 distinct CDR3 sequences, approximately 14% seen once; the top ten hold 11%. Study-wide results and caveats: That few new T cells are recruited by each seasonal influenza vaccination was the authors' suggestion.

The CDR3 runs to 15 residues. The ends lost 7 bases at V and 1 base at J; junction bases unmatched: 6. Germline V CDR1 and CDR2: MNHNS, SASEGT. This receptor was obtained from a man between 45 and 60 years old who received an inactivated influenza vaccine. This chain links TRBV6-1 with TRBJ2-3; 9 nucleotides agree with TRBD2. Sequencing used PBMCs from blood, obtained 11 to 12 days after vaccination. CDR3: CASNIAGDRTDTQYF. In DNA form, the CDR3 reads TGTGCCAGCAACATAGCGGGAGATCGCACAGATACGCAGTATTTT.